Following are 27 T cell receptor beta chains from one sample sequenced in a study of technical replicates of blood from four donors. Produced via immunoSEQ multiplex PCR; TCRdb's table is partial and in-frame only. The sample has tens of thousands of clones; around 87% are singletons. The sequenced material came from PBMCs. All receptors come from a human donor in good health. Some clones in this sample may be carry-over from other donors' samples.

The chain is built from TRBV19 and TRBJ2-5, with D unclear. V was pared by 1 base and J by 6 bases, with 3 bases between. This CDR3 contains 11 residues. Germline lookup yields CDR1 LNHDA and CDR2 SQIVND (reference sequence). CDR3 loop: CASSIAKTQYF. The CDR3 DNA is TGTGCCAGTAGTATAGCAAAGACCCAGTACTTC.

The rearrangement links TRBV4-3 to TRBJ2-1, with 10 bases lining up with TRBD2. The J segment lost 0 bases and the V segment lost 0 bases, leaving 11 bases of the junction unmatched. Germline V CDR1 and CDR2: LGHNA, YSLEER. The length of the CDR3 is 20 residues. The CDR3 sequence is CASSQDVPSGGPSSYNEQFF. As DNA, the CDR3 is TGCGCCAGCAGCCAAGACGTACCTAGCGGGGGCCCGAGCTCCTACAATGAGCAGTTCTTC.

The V gene is TRBV21-1, the J gene TRBJ1-5. TRBV21-1 is deemed a pseudogene. This CDR3 spans 14 amino acids. The CDR3 coding sequence is TGTGCCAGCAGCTCCCGTTATAGCAATCAGCCCCAGCATTTT. It specifies CASSSRYSNQPQHF.

The genes are TRBV4-3 and TRBJ2-3; the match to TRBD2 covers 11 bases. From germline, CDR1 is LGHNA and CDR2 YSLEER. V was pared by 0 bases and J by 6 bases, with 5 bases of the junction left unmatched. CDR3 length equals 16 residues. The CDR3 loop reads CASSQEDSGGEDTQYF. The CDR3 nucleotides read TGCGCCAGCAGCCAAGAGGATAGCGGGGGGGAGGATACGCAGTATTTT.

This clone showed up just once. CDR3 protein: CASSGQAREPQHF. CDR3 sequence (DNA): TGTGCCAGCAGTGGACAGGCCCGAGAGCCCCAGCATTTT. The chain recombines TRBV2 with TRBJ1-5; D might be TRBD1 (6 bases). With 4 bases removed from V and 8 bases from J, the gap between germline ends came to 12 bases. CDR3 size: 13 residues. Germline lookup yields CDR1 SNHLY and CDR2 FYNNEI.

V is TRBV2 and J is TRBJ2-7; D not resolved. Germline values: CDR1 SNHLY, CDR2 FYNNEI. Trimming stripped 2 bases from V and 3 bases from J, with 8 bases between. CDR3 length equals 13 residues. The CDR3 nucleotides are TGTGCCAGCAGTGAATGGCTAGGCTACGAGCAGTACTTC. Its translation: CASSEWLGYEQYF.

The chain recombines TRBV2 with TRBJ1-4; the D is unclear. This CDR3 contains 14 residues. The V gene lost 10 bases and the J gene lost 3 bases, with 15 bases spanning the gap. Germline loops: CDR1 SNHLY, CDR2 FYNNEI. This chain's CDR3 is CAIGRRESNEKLFF. CDR3 DNA sequence: TGTGCCATAGGGAGAAGGGAGTCTAATGAAAAACTGTTTTTT.

The rearrangement links TRBV5-4 to TRBJ2-1, with no clear D. Germline CDR1 and CDR2: SGHNT and YYREEE (reference sequence). This CDR3 has 12 residues. Trimming removed 3 bases from V and 6 bases from J, with 7 bases in between. The CDR3: CASSSLSNEQFF. The CDR3 DNA is TGTGCCAGCAGCTCCCTATCCAATGAGCAGTTCTTC.

The genes are TRBV27 and TRBJ1-2; possibly TRBD1 for D (5 bases). The CDR3 loop spans 14 amino acids. Trimming pared 5 bases from V and 4 bases from J, leaving 14 bases between. Per the germline V gene, CDR1 is MNHEY and CDR2 is SMNVEV (reference sequence). The DNA for the CDR3 is TGTGCCAGCAGTGTCGGATGGGGCAGCTATGGCTACACCTTC. Protein: CASSVGWGSYGYTF.

The genes are TRBV4-1 and TRBJ2-1; no reliable D call. The CDR3 runs to 13 residues. Per the germline V gene, CDR1 is MGHRA and CDR2 is YSYEKL. V was pared by 2 bases and J by 6 bases, with 8 bases between. CDR3 DNA: TGCGCCAGCAGCCAACTCGAAGCCAATGAGCAGTTCTTC. Amino acids: CASSQLEANEQFF.

The chain is built from TRBV5-1 and TRBJ2-3; 11 bases line up with TRBD1. This CDR3 is built from 16 residues. After removal of 2 bases from V and 3 bases from J, the junction contained 5 bases not matched to a gene. Germline V lookup: CDR1 SGHRS, CDR2 YFSETQ. CDR3 nucleotides: TGCGCCAGCAGCTTCCTTAGGGACAGGGGGACAGATACGCAGTATTTT. Translating gives CASSFLRDRGTDTQYF.

V and J are TRBV5-4 and TRBJ1-4; the D gene is possibly TRBD1 (6 bases). Germline CDR1 reads SGHNT; CDR2 reads YYREEE (reference sequence). CDR3 size: 14 residues. Trimming removed 3 bases from V and 8 bases from J, with 14 bases in between. The CDR3 reads CASSSQGPEEKLFF. CDR3 bases: TGTGCCAGCAGCTCGCAGGGGCCGGAAGAAAAACTGTTTTTT. The whole variable domain, remainder taken from reference TRBV5-4 and TRBJ1-4, is ETGVTQSPTHLIKTRGQQVTLRCSSQSGHNTVSWYQQALGQGPQFIFQYYREEENGRGNFPPRFSGLQFPNYSSELNVNALELDDSALYLCASSSQGPEEKLFFGSGTQLSVL.

The V and J genes are TRBV15 and TRBJ2-5; the D gene is possibly TRBD2 (5 bases). Germline V gene lookup returns CDR1 LNHNV and CDR2 YYDKDF (reference sequence). With 3 bases removed from V and 5 bases from J, the gap between germline ends came to 19 bases. The CDR3 extends over 16 amino acids. The CDR3 loop is CATSRPITGSSETQYF. The DNA of the CDR3 is TGTGCCACCAGCAGGCCCATCACGGGGTCTTCGGAGACCCAGTACTTC.

This clone was seen once. The rearrangement joins TRBV2 to TRBJ2-7; the D gene is possibly TRBD1 (5 bases). CDR3 size: 14 residues. Trimming shortened V by 3 bases and J by 1 base, and 10 bases separated the two germline ends. Germline lookup yields CDR1 SNHLY and CDR2 FYNNEI. The CDR3 loop is CASSDGQGSYEQYF. The CDR3 DNA is TGTGCCAGCAGTGACGGTCAGGGTTCCTACGAGCAGTACTTC.

The rearrangement links TRBV5-6 to TRBJ2-5, with unresolved D. The germline V gene has CDR1 SGHDT and CDR2 YYEEEE. Trimming left V 1 base short and J 0 bases short, with 7 bases between. CDR3 length: 14 residues. The CDR3 loop reads CASSLYAYQETQYF. CDR3 sequence (DNA): TGTGCCAGCAGCTTGTACGCGTACCAAGAGACCCAGTACTTC.

This chain joins TRBV5-1 and TRBJ2-7, with a possible D match to TRBD2 (5 bases). Germline V CDR1 and CDR2: SGHRS, YFSETQ. The germline V and J ends were trimmed by 0 bases and 6 bases, with 13 bases remaining between them. This CDR3 spans 14 amino acids. In nucleotides, the CDR3 is TGCGCCAGCAGCTTGGGCCAGGTAAGCGGCGAGCAGTACTTC. Translated, it gives CASSLGQVSGEQYF.

The chain links TRBV7-9 to TRBJ2-7; 10 bases are shared with TRBD1. CDR3 length: 16 amino acids. Trimming at V came to 4 bases and at J to 4 bases, leaving 10 bases not matched to a gene. The V gene's germline CDR1 is SEHNR and CDR2 FQNEAQ (reference sequence). The CDR3 loop is CASSSLGTGDFYEQYF. The CDR3 region has the DNA TGTGCCAGCAGCTCACTCGGGACAGGGGATTTTTACGAGCAGTACTTC. Together with reference TRBV7-9 and TRBJ2-7, the CDR3 gives the full variable domain: DTGVSQNPRHKITKRGQNVTFRCDPISEHNRLYWYRQTLGQGPEFLTYFQNEAQLEKSRLLSDRFSAERPKGSFSTLEIQRTEQGDSAMYLCASSSLGTGDFYEQYFGPGTRLTVT.

The genes are TRBV6-5 and TRBJ1-5, with 7 positions matching TRBD1. The trim removed 9 bases at V and 3 bases at J, leaving 5 bases unmatched. There are 13 residues in the CDR3. Germline CDR1 is MNHEY and CDR2 is SVGAGI. Written as DNA, the CDR3 is TGTGCCAGTCAAGACAGGGTCAATCAGCCCCAGCATTTT. Protein: CASQDRVNQPQHF.

The chain is built from TRBV5-1 and TRBJ1-2, with TRBD1 matching over 9 bases. From germline, CDR1 is SGHRS and CDR2 YFSETQ. The junction had 12 bases not matched to a gene; V was cut back by 4 bases and J by 5 bases. This CDR3 has 16 residues. CDR3 bases: TGCGCCAGCAGCCAAACAGGGGGCGCGGGGAAATATGGCTACACCTTC. Translation gives CASSQTGGAGKYGYTF.

The chain couples TRBV7-3 to TRBJ2-1, with 8 bases matching TRBD2. This CDR3 has 18 amino acids. Losses at the gene ends were 5 bases for V and 2 bases for J; bases not matched to a gene: 14. Germline assignment: CDR1 SGHTA and CDR2 FQGTGA. CDR3 nucleotides: TGTGCCAGCAGCCCCCACGGACCGCGAGCGGGGGCCTACAATGAGCAGTTCTTC. Translated: CASSPHGPRAGAYNEQFF.

This clone came up once. J is TRBJ1-6 and V is TRBV23-1; D call uncertain. TRBV23-1 is classed as an ORF, of uncertain function. The CDR3 sequence is 12 residues long. The V end was cut by 11 bases, the J end by 10 bases, with 15 bases between. The CDR3 sequence is CAAARRGSPLHF. CDR3 DNA: TGCGCCGCTGCGAGGCGAGGGTCACCCCTCCACTTT.

J is TRBJ2-1 and V is TRBV11-2; D not resolved. V lost 1 base to trimming and J lost 2 bases, with 6 bases between them. Looked up from germline, CDR1 is SGHAT and CDR2 is FQNNGV. The CDR3 runs 14 residues. The DNA of the CDR3 is TGTGCCAGCAGCTTAGCCAGTACCTACAATGAGCAGTTCTTC. Protein: CASSLASTYNEQFF.

This clone was recorded a few times. The chain combines TRBV5-1 with TRBJ1-1, with TRBD1 as a possible D gene (5 bases). There are 13 residues in the CDR3. V lost 4 bases, J lost 4 bases, and 11 bases lay in between. Germline lookup yields CDR1 SGHRS and CDR2 YFSETQ. CDR3 amino acids: CASSPGGGTEAFF. CDR3 bases: TGCGCCAGCAGCCCGGGGGGGGGCACTGAAGCTTTCTTT.

This clone was counted a single time. The gene calls are TRBV29-1 and TRBJ2-7; TRBD2 matches at 7 bases. Trimming took 8 bases from V and 0 from J; bases not matched to a gene: 13. The germline CDR1 and CDR2 sequences are SQVTM and ANQGSEA. CDR3 size: 15 residues. CDR3 nucleotide sequence: TGCAGCCCCCCCAACCCACGGGAGGACTCCTACGAGCAGTACTTC. This codes for CSPPNPREDSYEQYF.

The chain joins TRBV4-1 to TRBJ1-2; D is perhaps TRBD1 (5 bases). The germline CDR1 and CDR2 sequences are MGHRA and YSYEKL. V dropped 2 bases and J dropped 2 bases, with 18 bases sitting between them. The CDR3 loop spans 17 amino acids. This CDR3 reads CASSQLRLGTTNYGYTF. CDR3 in DNA: TGCGCCAGCAGCCAATTACGGTTGGGGACTACAAACTATGGCTACACCTTC.

The rearrangement uses TRBV6-5 and TRBJ2-7, with TRBD2 identical over 10 bases. The V gene end was trimmed by 4 bases and the J gene end by 5 bases; junction bases not matched to a gene: 8. Germline CDR1 is MNHEY and CDR2 is SVGAGI. The CDR3 covers 15 residues. CDR3 sequence (DNA): TGTGCCAGCAGTTTCCCGGGACTAGCGAGCCACGAGCAGTACTTC. Residues: CASSFPGLASHEQYF.

This chain links TRBV10-3 with TRBJ2-7; D is perhaps TRBD1 (5 bases). The germline V and J ends were trimmed by 2 bases and 1 base, with 6 bases remaining between them. The CDR3 loop spans 13 amino acids. Germline assignment: CDR1 ENHRY and CDR2 SYGVKD. Here the CDR3 DNA reads TGTGCCATCAGTGAGAAGGGGTCCTACGAGCAGTACTTC. Encoded protein: CAISEKGSYEQYF.